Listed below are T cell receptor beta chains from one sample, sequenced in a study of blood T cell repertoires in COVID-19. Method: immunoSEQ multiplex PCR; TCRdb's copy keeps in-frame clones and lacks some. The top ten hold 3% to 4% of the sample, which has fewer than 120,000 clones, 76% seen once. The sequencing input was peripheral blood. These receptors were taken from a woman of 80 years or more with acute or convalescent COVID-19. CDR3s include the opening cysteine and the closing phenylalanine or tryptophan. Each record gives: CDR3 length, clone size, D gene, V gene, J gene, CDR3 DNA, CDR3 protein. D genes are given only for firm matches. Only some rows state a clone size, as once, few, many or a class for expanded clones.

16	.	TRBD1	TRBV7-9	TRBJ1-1	TGTGCCAGCAGCTTAATTCGGGGACAGAAAAACACTGAAGCTTTCTTT	CASSLIRGQKNTEAFF
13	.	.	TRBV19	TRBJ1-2	TGTGCCAGTAGGTACAGGGCTAGCTATGGCTACACCTTC	CASRYRASYGYTF
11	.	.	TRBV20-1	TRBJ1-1	TGCAGTGCTACCCTGGGAGTTAGAGCTTTCTTT	CSATLGVRAFF
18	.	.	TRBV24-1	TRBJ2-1	TGTGCCACCAGTGATTCCCAGGGGCGCCGCGGCTCCTACAATGAGCAGTTCTTC	CATSDSQGRRGSYNEQFF
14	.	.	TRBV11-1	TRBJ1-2	TGTGCCAGCAGCTTGGTGCCAGCTAACTATGGCTACACCTTC	CASSLVPANYGYTF
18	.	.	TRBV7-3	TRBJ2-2	TGTGCCAGCAGCTTAAGTCGGGAAGCACTTTCGAACACCGGGGAGCTGTTTTTT	CASSLSREALSNTGELFF
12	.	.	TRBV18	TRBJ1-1	TGTGCCAGCTCCGTTATACAGGGTGAAGCTTTCTTT	CASSVIQGEAFF
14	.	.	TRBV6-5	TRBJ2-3	TGTGCCGGAAGAACAGGGAGGGGCACAGATACGCAGTATTTT	CAGRTGRGTDTQYF
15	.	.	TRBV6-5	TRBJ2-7	TGTGCCAGCAGTTACGGGGCAGGCCGCTCCTACGAGCAGTACTTC	CASSYGAGRSYEQYF
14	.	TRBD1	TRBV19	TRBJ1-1	TGTGCCAGTCAGAGGGACAGGGGGCGGACTGAAGCTTTCTTT	CASQRDRGRTEAFF
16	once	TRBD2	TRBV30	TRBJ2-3	TGTGCCTGGAGTGGCGGACTAGCGGGAAGCACAGATACGCAGTATTTT	CAWSGGLAGSTDTQYF
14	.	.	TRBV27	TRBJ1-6	TGTGCCAGCAGTTATACAGTAGGCAATTCACCCCTCCACTTT	CASSYTVGNSPLHF
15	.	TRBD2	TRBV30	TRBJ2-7	TGTGCCTGGAGGGGGAGGGGCCTTCGCACCTACGAGCAGTACTTC	CAWRGRGLRTYEQYF
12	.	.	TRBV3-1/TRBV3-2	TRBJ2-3	TGTGCCAGCAGCTTATCCACAGATACGCAGTATTTT	CASSLSTDTQYF
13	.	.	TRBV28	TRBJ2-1	TGTGCCAGCAGTCCCGGGATCTACAATGAGCAGTTCTTC	CASSPGIYNEQFF
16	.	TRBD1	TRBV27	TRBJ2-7	TGTGCCAGCAGTTTGCAAGGGACAGGCCGATTCTACGAGCAGTACTTC	CASSLQGTGRFYEQYF
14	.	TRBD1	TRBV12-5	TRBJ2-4	TGTGCTAGTGGCCCGGGACAGGGAGAAAACATTCAGTACTTC	CASGPGQGENIQYF
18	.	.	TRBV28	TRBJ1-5	TGTGCCAGCAGTTTGGACAAGGACCCTCGATTCGGTAATCAGCCCCAACATTTT	CASSLDKDPRFGNQPQHF
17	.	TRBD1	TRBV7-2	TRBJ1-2	TGTGCCAGCAGCTTAGGGGGACAGGGGGCGCGAGTCTATGGCTACACCTTC	CASSLGGQGARVYGYTF
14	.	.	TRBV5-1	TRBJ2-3	TGCGCCAGCAGCCCGCGATCGTCTCTCGATACGCAGTATTTT	CASSPRSSLDTQYF
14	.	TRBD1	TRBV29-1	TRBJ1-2	TGCAGCGTTGAATTAGGGACAGGGGCTTCTGGCTACACCTTC	CSVELGTGASGYTF
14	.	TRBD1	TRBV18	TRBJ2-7	TGTGCCAGCTCCCCGGGACAGGGGGCATACGAGCAGTACTTC	CASSPGQGAYEQYF
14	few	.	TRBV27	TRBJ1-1	TGTGCCAGCAGTTTCTCAGGGGACGCCACTGAAGCTTTCTTT	CASSFSGDATEAFF
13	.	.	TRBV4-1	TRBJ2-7	TGCGCCAGCAAAGCGCTCGGATCCTACGAGCAGTACTTC	CASKALGSYEQYF
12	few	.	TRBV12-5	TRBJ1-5	TGTGCTAGTGGTTTGGCGGGTCAGCCCCAGCATTTT	CASGLAGQPQHF